The present TCR beta chain was sequenced within a study of shared clonotypes between healthy human individuals. This CDR3 comprises 14 residues. The V end was cut by 6 bases, the J end by 4 bases, with 16 bases between. Germline lookup yields CDR1 MDHEN and CDR2 SYDVKM. DNA at about 190 ng, tens of thousands of T cell genomes, went into sorted-subset replicate PCRs. Using immunoSEQ multiplex PCR, the repertoire was profiled, and TCRdb retains in-frame clones only, with some absent. The data show 600,000 to 750,000 clones, about 92% seen once. V is TRBV28 and J is TRBJ2-7; TRBD2 might be the D (6 bases). Sequences were obtained from memory CD8+ T cells from PBMCs. As for subset: CD45RO+ cells pooled with CCR7-negative TemRA cells. This TCR was sampled from a young man in good health. Some clones in this sample may be carry-over from other donors' samples. CDR3 residues: CASSRPLAGYEQYF. CDR3 DNA sequence: TGTGCCAGCAGCAGACCGTTGGCGGGATACGAGCAGTACTTC.